This T cell receptor (beta chain) was recovered during a study of blood T cell repertoires in COVID-19. Study-level information: Some COVID-19 samples were acute and others convalescent; all came from the United States, Italy and Spain. PBMCs, B-cell-depleted T cells, or T cells were the source of the cDNA or gDNA that made up the material.

Looked up from germline, CDR1 is SGHRS and CDR2 is YFSETQ. The CDR3 consists of 13 residues. V lost 4 bases and J lost 8; bases outside the gene matches: 8. Under the authors' procedure: Amplified reference gene primers provided the basis for estimating nucleated cell counts. The protocol was immunoSEQ multiplex PCR, while the TCRdb copy is restricted to in-frame clones and leaves out a portion. V and J calls and clone size come straight from that table; D and trimming were deduced from the DNA. The data show some 55,000 clones, about three quarters seen once. This TCR came from a man between 65 and 80 years old with active or convalescent COVID-19. The sample was peripheral blood. The V gene is TRBV5-1, the J gene TRBJ1-2, with TRBD1 identical over 7 bases. The CDR3 loop reads CASSLDRASGYTF. CDR3 coding DNA: TGCGCCAGCAGCCTTGACAGGGCATCCGGCTACACCTTC. The entire variable domain, with the rest obtained from reference TRBV5-1 and TRBJ1-2, is as follows: KAGVTQTPRYLIKTRGQQVTLSCSPISGHRSVSWYQQTPGQGLQFLFEYFSETQRNKGNFPGRFSGRQFSNSRSEMNVSTLELGDSALYLCASSLDRASGYTFGSGTRLTVV.